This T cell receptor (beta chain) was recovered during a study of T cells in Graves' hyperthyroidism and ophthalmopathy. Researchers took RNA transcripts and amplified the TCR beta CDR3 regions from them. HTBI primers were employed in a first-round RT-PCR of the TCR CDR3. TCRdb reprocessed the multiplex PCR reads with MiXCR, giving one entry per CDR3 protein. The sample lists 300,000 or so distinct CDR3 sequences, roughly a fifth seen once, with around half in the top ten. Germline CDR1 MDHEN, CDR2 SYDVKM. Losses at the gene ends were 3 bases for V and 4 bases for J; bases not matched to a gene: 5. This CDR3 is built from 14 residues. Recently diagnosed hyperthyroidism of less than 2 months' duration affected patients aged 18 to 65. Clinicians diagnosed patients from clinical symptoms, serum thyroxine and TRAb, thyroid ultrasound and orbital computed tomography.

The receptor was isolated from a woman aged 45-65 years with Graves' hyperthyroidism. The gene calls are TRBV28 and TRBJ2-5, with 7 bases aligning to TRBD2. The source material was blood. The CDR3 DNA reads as TGTGCCAGCAGTTTCCTTGGGGAGGGAGAGACCCAGTACTTC. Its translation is CASSFLGEGETQYF.